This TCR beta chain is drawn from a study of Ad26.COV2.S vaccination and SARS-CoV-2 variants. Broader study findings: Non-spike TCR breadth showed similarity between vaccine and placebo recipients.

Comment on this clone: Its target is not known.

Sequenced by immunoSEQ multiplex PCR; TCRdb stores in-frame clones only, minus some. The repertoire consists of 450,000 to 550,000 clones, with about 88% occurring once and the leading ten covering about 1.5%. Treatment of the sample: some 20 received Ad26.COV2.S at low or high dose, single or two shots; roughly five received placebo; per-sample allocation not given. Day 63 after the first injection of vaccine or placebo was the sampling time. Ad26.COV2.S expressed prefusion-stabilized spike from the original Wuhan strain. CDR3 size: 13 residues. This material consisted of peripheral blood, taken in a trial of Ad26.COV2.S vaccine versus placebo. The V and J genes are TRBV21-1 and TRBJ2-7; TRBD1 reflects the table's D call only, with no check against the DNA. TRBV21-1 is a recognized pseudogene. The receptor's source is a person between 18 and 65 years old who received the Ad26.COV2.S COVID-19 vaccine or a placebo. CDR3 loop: CASNRRQAYEQYF. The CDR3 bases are TGTGCCAGCAACCGTAGACAGGCCTACGAGCAGTACTTC.